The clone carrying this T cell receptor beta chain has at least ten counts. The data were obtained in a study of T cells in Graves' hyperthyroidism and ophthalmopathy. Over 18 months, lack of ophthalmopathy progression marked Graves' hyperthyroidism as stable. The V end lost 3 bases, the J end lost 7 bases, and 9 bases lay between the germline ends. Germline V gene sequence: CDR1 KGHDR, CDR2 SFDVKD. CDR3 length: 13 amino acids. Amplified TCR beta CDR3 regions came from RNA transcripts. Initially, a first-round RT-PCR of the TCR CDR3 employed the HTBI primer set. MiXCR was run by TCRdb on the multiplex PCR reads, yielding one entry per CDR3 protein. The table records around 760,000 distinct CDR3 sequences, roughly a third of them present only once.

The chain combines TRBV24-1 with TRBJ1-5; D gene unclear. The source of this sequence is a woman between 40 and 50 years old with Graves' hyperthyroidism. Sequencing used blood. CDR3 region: CATSDPGGQPQHF. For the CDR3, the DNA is TGTGCCACCAGTGATCCCGGTGGGCAGCCCCAGCATTTT.